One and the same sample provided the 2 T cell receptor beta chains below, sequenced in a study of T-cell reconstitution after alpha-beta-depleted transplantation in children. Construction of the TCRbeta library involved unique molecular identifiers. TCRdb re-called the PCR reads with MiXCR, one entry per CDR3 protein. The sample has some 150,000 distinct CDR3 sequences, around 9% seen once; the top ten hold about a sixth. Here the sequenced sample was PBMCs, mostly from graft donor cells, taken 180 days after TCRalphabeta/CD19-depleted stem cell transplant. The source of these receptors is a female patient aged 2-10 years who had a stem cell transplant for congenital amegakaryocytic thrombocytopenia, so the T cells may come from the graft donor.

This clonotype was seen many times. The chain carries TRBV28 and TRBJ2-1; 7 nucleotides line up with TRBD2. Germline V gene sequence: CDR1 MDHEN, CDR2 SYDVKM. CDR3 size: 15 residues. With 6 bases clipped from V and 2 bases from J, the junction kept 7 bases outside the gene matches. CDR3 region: CASSRSGPPYNEQFF. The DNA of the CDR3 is TGTGCCAGCAGCCGTAGCGGGCCTCCCTACAATGAGCAGTTCTTC. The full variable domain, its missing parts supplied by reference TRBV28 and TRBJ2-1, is DVKVTQSSRYLVKRTGEKVFLECVQDMDHENMFWYRQDPGLGLRLIYFSYDVKMKEKGDIPEGYSVSREKKERFSLILESASTNQTSMYLCASSRSGPPYNEQFFGPGTRLTVL.

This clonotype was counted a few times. The CDR3 loop is CASSRGGSYNEQFF. The CDR3 DNA reads as TGTGCCAGCTCACGGGGGGGCTCCTACAATGAGCAGTTCTTC. The J gene is TRBJ2-1, the V gene TRBV18; TRBD2 aligns across 7 bases. The CDR3 spans 14 residues. V was clipped by 4 bases and J by 0 bases; unmatched bases: 0. Germline V gene data show CDR1 as KGHSH and CDR2 as LQKENI.